This TCR beta chain was found in a study of CD8+ T cells in alopecia areata. Study outcomes and limitations: Especially in alopecia totalis/universalis, lesional scalp showed greater clonality than normal scalp did. Sharing of TCR sequences between patients (possibly for HLA-related reasons) was less clear than in mice.

Extracted RNA was reverse transcribed into cDNA, the sequencing template. Sequencing was performed with immunoSEQ multiplex PCR; in TCRdb, only in-frame clones are kept and a portion is missing. The sample consists of about 70,000 clones, about half of them appearing once. Germline V gene data show CDR1 as MNHNS and CDR2 as SASEGT. V was clipped by 5 bases and J by 3 bases, with 9 bases between them. This CDR3 has 13 residues. Comments on this clone: Its antigen is still unknown.

Collected material from alopecia areata patients comprised lesional scalp punch biopsies and peripheral blood. Sorted out of PBMCs were CD4+ T cells and CD8+ T cells. This sequence was found in a human donor with alopecia areata. This chain joins TRBV6-1 and TRBJ2-3, with D unresolved. The sample in question was CD8+ T cells sorted from blood, obtained at week 0. The CDR3 nucleotides read TGTGCCAGCAGTTTCATGGAGACAGATACGCAGTATTTT. Translation: CASSFMETDTQYF.